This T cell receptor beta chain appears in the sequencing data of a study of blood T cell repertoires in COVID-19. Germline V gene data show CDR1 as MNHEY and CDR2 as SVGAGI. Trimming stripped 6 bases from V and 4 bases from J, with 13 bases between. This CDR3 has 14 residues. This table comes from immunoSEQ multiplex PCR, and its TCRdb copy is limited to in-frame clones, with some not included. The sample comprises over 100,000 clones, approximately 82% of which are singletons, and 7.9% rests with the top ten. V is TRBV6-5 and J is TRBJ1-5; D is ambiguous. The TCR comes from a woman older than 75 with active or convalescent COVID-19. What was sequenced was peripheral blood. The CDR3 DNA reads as TGTGCCAGCAGCCCCTTTGAGGGAAATCAGCCCCAGCATTTT. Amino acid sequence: CASSPFEGNQPQHF.